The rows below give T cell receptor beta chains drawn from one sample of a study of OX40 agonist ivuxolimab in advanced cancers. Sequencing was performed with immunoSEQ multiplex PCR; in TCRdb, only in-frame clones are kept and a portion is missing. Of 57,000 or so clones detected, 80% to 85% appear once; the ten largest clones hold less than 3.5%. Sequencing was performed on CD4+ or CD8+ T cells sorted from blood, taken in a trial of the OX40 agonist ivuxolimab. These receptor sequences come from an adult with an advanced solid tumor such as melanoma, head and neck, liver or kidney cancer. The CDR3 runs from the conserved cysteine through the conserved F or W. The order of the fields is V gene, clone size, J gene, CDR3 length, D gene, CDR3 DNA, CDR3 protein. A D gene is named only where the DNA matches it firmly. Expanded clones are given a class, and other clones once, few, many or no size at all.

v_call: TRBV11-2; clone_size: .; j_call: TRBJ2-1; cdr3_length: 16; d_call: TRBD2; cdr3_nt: TGTGCCAGCACCCCGAGGAGCGGGGCCTCCTACAATGAGCAGTTCTTC; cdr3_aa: CASTPRSGASYNEQFF
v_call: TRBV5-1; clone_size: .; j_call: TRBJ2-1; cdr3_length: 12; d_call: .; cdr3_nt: TGCGCCAGCAGCTTGCCCAGCAATGAGCAGTTCTTC; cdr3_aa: CASSLPSNEQFF
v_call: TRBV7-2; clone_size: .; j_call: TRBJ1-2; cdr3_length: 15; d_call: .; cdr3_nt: TGTGCCAGCAGCTTAAATGACAGAGCTAACTATGGCTACACCTTC; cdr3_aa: CASSLNDRANYGYTF
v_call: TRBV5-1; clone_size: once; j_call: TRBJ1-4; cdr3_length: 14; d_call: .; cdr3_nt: TGCGCCAGCAGCTTGAGTAGTACTGATGAAAAACTGTTTTTT; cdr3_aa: CASSLSSTDEKLFF
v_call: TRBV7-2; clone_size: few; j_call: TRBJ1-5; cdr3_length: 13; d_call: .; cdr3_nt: TGTGCCAGCAGTGAGTCGTTCGGGCAGCCCCAGCATTTT; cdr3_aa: CASSESFGQPQHF
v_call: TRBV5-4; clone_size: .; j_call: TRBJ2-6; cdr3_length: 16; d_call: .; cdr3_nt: TGTGCCAGCAGCTTGTTAATGGGTTCCGGGGCCAACGTCCTGACTTTC; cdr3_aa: CASSLLMGSGANVLTF
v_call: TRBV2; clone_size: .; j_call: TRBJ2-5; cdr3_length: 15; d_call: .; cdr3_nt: TGTGCCAGCAAACCGATGAACTCAGTGCGAGAGACCCAGTACTTC; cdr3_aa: CASKPMNSVRETQYF
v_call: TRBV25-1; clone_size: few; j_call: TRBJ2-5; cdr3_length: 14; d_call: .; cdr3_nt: TGTGCCAGCAGTGAATATGAGACCCAAGAGACCCAGTACTTC; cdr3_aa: CASSEYETQETQYF
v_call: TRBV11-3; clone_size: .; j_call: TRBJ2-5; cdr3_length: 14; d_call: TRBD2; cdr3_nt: TGTGCCAGCAGCTTAGGGACTAGCGAAGAGACCCAGTACTTC; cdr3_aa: CASSLGTSEETQYF
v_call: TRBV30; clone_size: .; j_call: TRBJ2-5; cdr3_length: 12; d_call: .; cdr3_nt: TGTGCCTGGGGACCTCCTCAAGAGACCCAGTACTTC; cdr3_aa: CAWGPPQETQYF
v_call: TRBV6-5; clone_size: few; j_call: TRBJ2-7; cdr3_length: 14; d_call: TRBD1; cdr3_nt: TGTGCCAGCAGCACCGGGACAGTAGCCTACGAGCAGTACTTC; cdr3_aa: CASSTGTVAYEQYF
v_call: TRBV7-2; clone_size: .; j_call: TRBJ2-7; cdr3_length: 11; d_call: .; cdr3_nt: TGTGCCAGCAGCTCTAGATACGAGCAGTACTTC; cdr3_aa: CASSSRYEQYF
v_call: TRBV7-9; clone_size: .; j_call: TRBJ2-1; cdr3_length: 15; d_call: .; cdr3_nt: TGTGCCAGCAGCCCCCGGGGAGGAGGGTACAATGAGCAGTTCTTC; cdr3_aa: CASSPRGGGYNEQFF
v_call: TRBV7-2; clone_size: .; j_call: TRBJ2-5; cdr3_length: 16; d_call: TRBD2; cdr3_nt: TGTGCCAGCAGCCCGGGGCTAAGCGGGGGGAAAGAGACCCAGTACTTC; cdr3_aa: CASSPGLSGGKETQYF
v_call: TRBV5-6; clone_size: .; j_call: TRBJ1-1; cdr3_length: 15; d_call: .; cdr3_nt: TGTGCCAGCAGCTTGGTGGGGCTTCTGAACACTGAAGCTTTCTTT; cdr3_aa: CASSLVGLLNTEAFF
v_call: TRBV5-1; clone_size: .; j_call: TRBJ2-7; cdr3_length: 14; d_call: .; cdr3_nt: TGCGCCAGCAGCTTGGCCACAGACTCCTACGAGCAGTACTTC; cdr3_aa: CASSLATDSYEQYF
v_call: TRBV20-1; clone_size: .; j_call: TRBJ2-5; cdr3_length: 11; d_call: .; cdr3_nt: TGCGGTGCTCTACTTCGGGAGACCCAGTACTTC; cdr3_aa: CGALLRETQYF
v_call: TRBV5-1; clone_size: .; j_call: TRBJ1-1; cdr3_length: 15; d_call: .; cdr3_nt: TGCGCCAGCAGCACCTCGGGGGAGGACGGCGCTGAAGCTTTCTTT; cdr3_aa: CASSTSGEDGAEAFF
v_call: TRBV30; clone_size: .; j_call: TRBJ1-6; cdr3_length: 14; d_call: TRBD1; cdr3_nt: TGTGCCTGCCCCGGACAGGGGGTGTACTCACCCCTCCACTTT; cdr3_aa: CACPGQGVYSPLHF
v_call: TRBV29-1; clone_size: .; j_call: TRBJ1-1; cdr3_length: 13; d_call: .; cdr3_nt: TGCAGCGTAGTCCAGGACATGGGCACTGAAGCTTTCTTT; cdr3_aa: CSVVQDMGTEAFF
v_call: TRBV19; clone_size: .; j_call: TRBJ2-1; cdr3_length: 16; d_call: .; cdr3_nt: TGTGCCAGTAGTATAGAGTCAGGCCCCCCCTACAATGAGCAGTTCTTC; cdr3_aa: CASSIESGPPYNEQFF
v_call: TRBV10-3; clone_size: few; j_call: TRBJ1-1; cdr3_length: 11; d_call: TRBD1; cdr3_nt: TGTGCCATCAGTGCAGGGGGTCGGGCTTTCTTT; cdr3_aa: CAISAGGRAFF
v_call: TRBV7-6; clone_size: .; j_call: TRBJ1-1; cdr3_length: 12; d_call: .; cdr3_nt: TGTGCCAGCAGGGGTAGGAACACTGAAGCTTTCTTT; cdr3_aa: CASRGRNTEAFF
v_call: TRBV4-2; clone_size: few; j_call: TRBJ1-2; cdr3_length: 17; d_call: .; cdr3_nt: TGTGCCAGCAGCCAAGTTTATGGGGTGGTGGCTAACTATGGCTACACCTTC; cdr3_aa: CASSQVYGVVANYGYTF
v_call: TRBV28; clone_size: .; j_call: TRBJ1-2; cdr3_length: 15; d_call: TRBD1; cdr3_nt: TGTGCCAGCAGTGTCGAGGGACAGGGAAACTATGGCTACACCTTC; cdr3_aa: CASSVEGQGNYGYTF
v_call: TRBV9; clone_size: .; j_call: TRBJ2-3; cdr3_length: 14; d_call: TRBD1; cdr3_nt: TGTGCCAGCAGCCGGGACAGGGCAACAGATACGCAGTATTTT; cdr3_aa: CASSRDRATDTQYF
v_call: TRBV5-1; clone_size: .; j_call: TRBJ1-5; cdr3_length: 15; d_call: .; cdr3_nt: TGCGCCAGCAGCTTGGGGGGGAGTAGCAATCAGCCCCAGCATTTT; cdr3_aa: CASSLGGSSNQPQHF
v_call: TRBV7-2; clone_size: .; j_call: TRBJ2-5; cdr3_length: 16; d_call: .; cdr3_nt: TGTGCCAGCAGCTTAGGCCCAGGGTATACGCAAGAGACCCAGTACTTC; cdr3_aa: CASSLGPGYTQETQYF
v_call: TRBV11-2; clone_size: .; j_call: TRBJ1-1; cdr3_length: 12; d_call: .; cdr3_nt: TGTGCCAGCAGCTTAGAAACCAGTGAAGCTTTCTTT; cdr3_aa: CASSLETSEAFF
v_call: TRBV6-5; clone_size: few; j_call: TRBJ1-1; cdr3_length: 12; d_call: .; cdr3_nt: TGTGCCAGCAGGCGAGGGGACACTGAAGCTTTCTTT; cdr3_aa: CASRRGDTEAFF
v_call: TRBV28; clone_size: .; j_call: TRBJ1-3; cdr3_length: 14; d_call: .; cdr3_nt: TGTGCCAGCAGTTTGGGCCTCTCTGGAAACACCATATATTTT; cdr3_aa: CASSLGLSGNTIYF
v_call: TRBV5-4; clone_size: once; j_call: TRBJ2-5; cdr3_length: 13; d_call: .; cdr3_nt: TGTGCCAGCAGCTTGTTTGCGCAAGAGACCCAGTACTTC; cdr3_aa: CASSLFAQETQYF
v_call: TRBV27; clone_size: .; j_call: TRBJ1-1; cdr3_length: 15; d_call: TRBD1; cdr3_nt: TGTGCCAGCAGTTTACCGGGACAGATCAACACTGAAGCTTTCTTT; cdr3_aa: CASSLPGQINTEAFF
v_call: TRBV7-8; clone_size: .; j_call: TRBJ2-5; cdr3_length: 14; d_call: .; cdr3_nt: TGTGCCAGCAAAGAGAGGGCCCGCCAAGAGACCCAGTACTTC; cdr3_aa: CASKERARQETQYF